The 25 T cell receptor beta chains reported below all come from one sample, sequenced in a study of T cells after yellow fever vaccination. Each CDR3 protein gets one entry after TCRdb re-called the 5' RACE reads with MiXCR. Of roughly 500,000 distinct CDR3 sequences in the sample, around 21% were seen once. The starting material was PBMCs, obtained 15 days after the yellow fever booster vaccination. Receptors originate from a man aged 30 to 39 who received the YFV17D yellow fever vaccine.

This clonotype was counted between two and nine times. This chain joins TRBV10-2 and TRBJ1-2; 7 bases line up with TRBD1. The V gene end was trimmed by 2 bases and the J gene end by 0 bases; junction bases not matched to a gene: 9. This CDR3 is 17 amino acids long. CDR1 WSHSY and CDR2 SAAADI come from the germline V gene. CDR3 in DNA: TGCGCCAGCAGTGAGACAGGGGTCATGCGTACTAACTATGGCTACACCTTC. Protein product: CASSETGVMRTNYGYTF.

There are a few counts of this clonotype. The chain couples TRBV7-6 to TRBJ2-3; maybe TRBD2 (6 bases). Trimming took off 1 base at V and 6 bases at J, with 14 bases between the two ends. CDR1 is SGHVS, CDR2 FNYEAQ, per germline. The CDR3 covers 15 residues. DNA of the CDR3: TGTGCCAGCAGCTTAGGCTGGGGGAGGTTGGATACGCAGTATTTT. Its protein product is CASSLGWGRLDTQYF.

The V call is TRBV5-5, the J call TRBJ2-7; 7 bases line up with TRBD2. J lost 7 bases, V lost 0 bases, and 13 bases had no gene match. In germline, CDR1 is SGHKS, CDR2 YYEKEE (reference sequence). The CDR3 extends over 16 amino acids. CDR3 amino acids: CASSLVSSGTMGEQYF. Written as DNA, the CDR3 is TGTGCCAGCAGCTTGGTGTCTAGCGGAACCATGGGAGAGCAGTACTTC. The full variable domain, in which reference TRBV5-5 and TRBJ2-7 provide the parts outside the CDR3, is DAGVTQSPTHLIKTRGQQVTLRCSPISGHKSVSWYQQVLGQGPQFIFQYYEKEERGRGNFPDRFSARQFPNYSSELNVNALLLGDSALYLCASSLVSSGTMGEQYFGPGTRLTVT.

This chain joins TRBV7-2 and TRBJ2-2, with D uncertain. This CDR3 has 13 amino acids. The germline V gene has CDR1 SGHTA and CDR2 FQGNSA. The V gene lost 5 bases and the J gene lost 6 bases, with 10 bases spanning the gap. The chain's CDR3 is CASSPQKAGELFF. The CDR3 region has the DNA TGTGCCAGCAGCCCGCAGAAGGCCGGGGAGCTGTTTTTT.

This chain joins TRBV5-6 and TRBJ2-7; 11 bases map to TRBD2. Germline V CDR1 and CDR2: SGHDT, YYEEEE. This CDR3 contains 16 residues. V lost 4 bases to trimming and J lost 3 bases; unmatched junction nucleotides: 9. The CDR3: CASSGDGTSGDYEQYF. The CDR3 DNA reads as TGTGCCAGCAGCGGTGACGGGACTAGCGGAGACTACGAGCAGTACTTC.

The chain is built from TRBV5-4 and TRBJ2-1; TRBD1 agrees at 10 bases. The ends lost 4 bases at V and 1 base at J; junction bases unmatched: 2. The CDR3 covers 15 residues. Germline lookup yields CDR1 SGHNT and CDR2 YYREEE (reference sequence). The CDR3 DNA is TGTGCCAGCAGCGTGGACAGGGGGTCCTACAATGAGCAGTTCTTC. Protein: CASSVDRGSYNEQFF. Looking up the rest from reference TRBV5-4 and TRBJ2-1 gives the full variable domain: ETGVTQSPTHLIKTRGQQVTLRCSSQSGHNTVSWYQQALGQGPQFIFQYYREEENGRGNFPPRFSGLQFPNYSSELNVNALELDDSALYLCASSVDRGSYNEQFFGPGTRLTVL.

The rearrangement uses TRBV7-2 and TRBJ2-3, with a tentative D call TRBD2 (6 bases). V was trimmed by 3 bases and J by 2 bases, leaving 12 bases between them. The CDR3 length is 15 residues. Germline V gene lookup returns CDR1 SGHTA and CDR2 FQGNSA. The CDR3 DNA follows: TGTGCCAGCAGCTTGGTGGGACTCGTCACAGATACGCAGTATTTT. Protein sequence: CASSLVGLVTDTQYF. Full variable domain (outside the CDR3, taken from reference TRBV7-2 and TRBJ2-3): GAGVSQSPSNKVTEKGKDVELRCDPISGHTALYWYRQSLGQGLEFLIYFQGNSAPDKSGLPSDRFSAERTGGSVSTLTIQRTQQEDSAVYLCASSLVGLVTDTQYFGPGTRLTVL.

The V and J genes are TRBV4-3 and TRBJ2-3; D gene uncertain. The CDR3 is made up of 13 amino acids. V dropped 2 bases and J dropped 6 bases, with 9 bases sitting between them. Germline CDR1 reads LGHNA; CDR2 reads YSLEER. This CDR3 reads CASSQRGDDTQYF. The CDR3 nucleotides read TGCGCCAGCAGCCAAAGAGGAGACGATACGCAGTATTTT.

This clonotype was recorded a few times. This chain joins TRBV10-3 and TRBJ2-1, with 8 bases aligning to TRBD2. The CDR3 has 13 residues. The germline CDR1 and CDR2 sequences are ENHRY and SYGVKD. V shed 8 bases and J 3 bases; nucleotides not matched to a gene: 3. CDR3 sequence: CAIRGGDYNEQFF. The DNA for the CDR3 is TGTGCCATCCGGGGGGGGGACTACAATGAGCAGTTCTTC.

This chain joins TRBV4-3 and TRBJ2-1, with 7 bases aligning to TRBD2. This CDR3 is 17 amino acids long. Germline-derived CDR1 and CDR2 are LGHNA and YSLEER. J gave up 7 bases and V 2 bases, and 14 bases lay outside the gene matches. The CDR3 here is CASSQTPGGSGSNEQFF. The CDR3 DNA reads TGCGCCAGCAGCCAAACACCTGGCGGGAGTGGATCGAATGAGCAGTTCTTC.

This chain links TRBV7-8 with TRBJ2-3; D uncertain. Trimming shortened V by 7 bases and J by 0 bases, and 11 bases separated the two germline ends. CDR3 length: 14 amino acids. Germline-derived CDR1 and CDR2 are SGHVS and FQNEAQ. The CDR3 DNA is TGTGCCAGCATGGAACCGGAGAGCACAGATACGCAGTATTTT. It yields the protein CASMEPESTDTQYF. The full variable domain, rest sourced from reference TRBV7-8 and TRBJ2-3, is GAGVSQSPRYKVAKRGQDVALRCDPISGHVSLFWYQQALGQGPEFLTYFQNEAQLDKSGLPSDRFFAERPEGSVSTLKIQRTQQEDSAVYLCASMEPESTDTQYFGPGTRLTVL.

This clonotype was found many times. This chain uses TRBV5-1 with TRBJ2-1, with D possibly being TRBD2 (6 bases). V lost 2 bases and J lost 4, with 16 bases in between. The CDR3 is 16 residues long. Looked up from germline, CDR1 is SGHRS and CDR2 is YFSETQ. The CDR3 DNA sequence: TGCGCCAGCAGCTTAGGCGGGACGATCAGGTACAATGAGCAGTTCTTC. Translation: CASSLGGTIRYNEQFF.

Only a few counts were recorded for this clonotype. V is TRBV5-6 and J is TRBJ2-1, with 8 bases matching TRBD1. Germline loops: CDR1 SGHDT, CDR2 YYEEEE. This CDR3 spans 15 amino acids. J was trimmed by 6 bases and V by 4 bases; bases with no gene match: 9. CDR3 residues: CASSATGTGGNEQFF. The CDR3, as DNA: TGTGCCAGCAGCGCAACCGGGACAGGCGGCAATGAGCAGTTCTTC.

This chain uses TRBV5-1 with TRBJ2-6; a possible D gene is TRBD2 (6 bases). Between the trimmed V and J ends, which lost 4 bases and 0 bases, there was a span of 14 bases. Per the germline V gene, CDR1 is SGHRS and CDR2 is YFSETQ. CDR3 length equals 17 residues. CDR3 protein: CASSRGTASSGANVLTF. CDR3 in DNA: TGCGCCAGCAGCCGGGGGACGGCAAGCTCTGGGGCCAACGTCCTGACTTTC.

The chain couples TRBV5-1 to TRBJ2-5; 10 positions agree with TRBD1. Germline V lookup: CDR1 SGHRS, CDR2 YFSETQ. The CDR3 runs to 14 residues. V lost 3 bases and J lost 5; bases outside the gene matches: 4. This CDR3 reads CASSSVGQGETQYF. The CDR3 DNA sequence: TGCGCCAGCAGCTCGGTGGGACAGGGGGAGACCCAGTACTTC.

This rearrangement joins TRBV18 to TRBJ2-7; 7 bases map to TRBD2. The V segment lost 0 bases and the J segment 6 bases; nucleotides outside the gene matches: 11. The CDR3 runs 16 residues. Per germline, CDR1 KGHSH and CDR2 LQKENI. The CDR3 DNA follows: TGTGCCAGCTCACCACCGACCCTAGCGGTCTTTCGCGAGCAGTACTTC. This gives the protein CASSPPTLAVFREQYF. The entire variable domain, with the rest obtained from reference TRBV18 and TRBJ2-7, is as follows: NAGVMQNPRHLVRRRGQEARLRCSPMKGHSHVYWYRQLPEEGLKFMVYLQKENIIDESGMPKERFSAEFPKEGPSILRIQQVVRGDSAAYFCASSPPTLAVFREQYFGPGTRLTVT.

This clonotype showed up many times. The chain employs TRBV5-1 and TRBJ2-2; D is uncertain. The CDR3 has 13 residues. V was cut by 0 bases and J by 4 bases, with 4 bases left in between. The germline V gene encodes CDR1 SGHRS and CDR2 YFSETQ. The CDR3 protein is CASSLEPTGELFF. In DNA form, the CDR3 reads TGCGCCAGCAGCTTGGAGCCCACCGGGGAGCTGTTTTTT.

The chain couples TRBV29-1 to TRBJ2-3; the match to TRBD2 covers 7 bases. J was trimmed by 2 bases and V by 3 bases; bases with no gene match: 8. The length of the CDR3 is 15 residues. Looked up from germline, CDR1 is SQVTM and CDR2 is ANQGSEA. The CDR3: CSVELASGFTDTQYF. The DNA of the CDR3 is TGCAGCGTTGAGTTGGCTAGCGGATTCACAGATACGCAGTATTTT.

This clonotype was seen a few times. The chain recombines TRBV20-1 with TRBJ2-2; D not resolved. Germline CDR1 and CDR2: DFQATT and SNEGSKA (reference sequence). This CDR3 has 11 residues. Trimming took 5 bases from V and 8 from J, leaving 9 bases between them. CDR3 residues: CSASRSGELFF. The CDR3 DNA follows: TGCAGTGCTTCCCGCTCGGGGGAGCTGTTTTTT.

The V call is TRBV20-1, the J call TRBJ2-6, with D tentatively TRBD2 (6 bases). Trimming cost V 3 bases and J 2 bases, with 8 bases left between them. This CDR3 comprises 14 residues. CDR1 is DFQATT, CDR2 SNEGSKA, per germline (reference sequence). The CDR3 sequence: CSARRETGANVLTF. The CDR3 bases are TGCAGTGCTAGGCGGGAAACTGGGGCCAACGTCCTGACTTTC.

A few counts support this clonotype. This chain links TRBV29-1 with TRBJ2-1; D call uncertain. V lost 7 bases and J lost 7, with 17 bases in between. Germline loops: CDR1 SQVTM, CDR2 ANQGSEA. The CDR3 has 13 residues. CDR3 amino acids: CSASGSVANEQFF. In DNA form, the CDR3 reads TGCAGCGCCTCCGGCTCCGTAGCAAATGAGCAGTTCTTC.

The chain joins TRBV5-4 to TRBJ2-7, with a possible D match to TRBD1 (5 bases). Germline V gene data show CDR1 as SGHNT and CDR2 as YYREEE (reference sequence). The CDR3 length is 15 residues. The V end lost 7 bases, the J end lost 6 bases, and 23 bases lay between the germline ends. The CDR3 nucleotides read TGTGCCAGCCGCGTCGGTGGCAGGGCCCCCAGCGAGCAGTACTTC. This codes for CASRVGGRAPSEQYF.

In DNA form, the CDR3 reads TGCAGCGTCATCAGACTAGCGGGAGGATTCGAGCAGTTCTTC. Protein: CSVIRLAGGFEQFF. The J gene is TRBJ2-1, the V gene TRBV29-1; 13 nucleotides match TRBD2. CDR3 length: 14 residues. V shed 6 bases, J shed 10 bases, and the junction held 9 bases outside the gene matches. CDR1 and CDR2 from the germline V gene are SQVTM and ANQGSEA.

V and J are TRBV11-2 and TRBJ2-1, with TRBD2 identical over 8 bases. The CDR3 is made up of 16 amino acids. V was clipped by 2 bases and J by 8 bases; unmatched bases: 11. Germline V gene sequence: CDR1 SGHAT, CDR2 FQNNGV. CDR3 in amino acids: CASSLYPGTRDDEQFF. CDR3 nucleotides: TGTGCCAGCAGCTTATATCCCGGGACTAGGGACGATGAGCAGTTCTTC. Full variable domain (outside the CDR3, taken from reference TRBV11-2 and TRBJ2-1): EAGVAQSPRYKIIEKRQSVAFWCNPISGHATLYWYQQILGQGPKLLIQFQNNGVVDDSQLPKDRFSAERLKGVDSTLKIQPAKLEDSAVYLCASSLYPGTRDDEQFFGPGTRLTVL.

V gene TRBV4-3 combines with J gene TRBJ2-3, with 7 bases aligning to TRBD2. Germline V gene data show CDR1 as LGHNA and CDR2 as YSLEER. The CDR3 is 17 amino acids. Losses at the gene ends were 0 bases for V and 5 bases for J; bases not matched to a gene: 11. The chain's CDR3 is CASSQDYAGARGDTQYF. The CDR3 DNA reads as TGCGCCAGCAGCCAAGATTATGCGGGAGCACGCGGAGATACGCAGTATTTT.